The sequence of this T cell receptor beta chain was determined in a study of blood T cells in healthy people across ages. This clonotype was counted a few times. The antigen is not known. Study results and limitations: Naive CD4+ cell counts and diversity both ran higher in long-lived than in aged donors. With age, beta diversity per million T cells declined roughly linearly, significantly by roughly 40.

Through a sample-barcoded 5' primer and a J-beta primer mix, a second PCR was run for roughly 6 to 11 cycles. The template-switch adaptor, which had 12 random nucleotides, put a tag on each cDNA molecule. TCRdb called the 5' RACE reads again in MiXCR, with one record for every CDR3 protein. The profile covers under 2,000,000 distinct CDR3 sequences, with less than 50% appearing a single time and about 2.1% taken by the ten largest. CDR3 size: 13 residues. Trimming cost V 0 bases and J 8 bases, with 8 bases left between them. Germline CDR1 is LGHNA and CDR2 is YSLEER. The sequenced sample consisted of blood. This sequence joins TRBV4-3 and TRBJ2-1; D gene uncertain. The TCR was taken from a woman aged 40 to 55 in good health. The CDR3 protein is CASSQEPVDEQFF. The CDR3 DNA is TGCGCCAGCAGCCAAGAGCCTGTGGATGAGCAGTTCTTC.